This TCR beta chain was documented in a study of T cell responses to AZD1222 COVID-19 vaccine. Study-wide points: Donors were largely white British and mainly female; clonal diversity was possibly underestimated.

Notes on this clone: The antigen is not known.

The CDR3 totals 15 residues. V shed 1 base and J shed 1 base, with 9 bases lying between them. Germline CDR1 reads LGHDT; CDR2 reads YNNKEL (reference sequence). This table comes from immunoSEQ multiplex PCR, and its TCRdb copy is limited to in-frame clones, with some not included. The table lists about 130,000 clones, around 90% of them singletons. This sample comprised peripheral blood, obtained 28 days after the second AZD1222 dose. This sequence originates from an adult who received the AZD1222 COVID-19 vaccine. The V call is TRBV3-1 (or the pseudogene TRBV3-2), the J call TRBJ2-3, with D tentatively TRBD1 or TRBD2 (6 bases each). The CDR3 DNA reads TGTGCCAGCAGCCAAGGGGGGGCTGGCACAGATACGCAGTATTTT. This encodes CASSQGGAGTDTQYF.